This T cell receptor (beta chain) was sequenced during a study of CD8 T cells in ankylosing spondylitis. Points from the study as a whole: Some of these motif variants have turned up before, in reports on reactive arthritis synovial fluid and blood.

This clonotype was counted at least ten times. No antigen is known for it. CDR1 SGDLS and CDR2 YYNGEE come from the germline V gene. This CDR3 is built from 13 residues. V was shortened by 0 bases and J by 6 bases, with 9 bases between the two germline ends. Quantitative 5'-RACE with molecular barcodes generated TCR beta libraries. A single record per CDR3 protein comes from TCRdb applying MiXCR to the 5' RACE reads. The data contain several thousand distinct CDR3 sequences, about 2.1% of them singletons. This clonotype was sampled from a male donor with ankylosing spondylitis or in good health (not recorded which). The J gene is TRBJ1-1, the V gene TRBV9, with D uncertain. Sequenced input: blood, either unsorted or a sorted T cell fraction (not recorded which). The CDR3 sequence is CASSVGAEPEAFF. The CDR3 coding sequence is TGTGCCAGCAGCGTAGGGGCAGAGCCTGAAGCTTTCTTT.